The 14 T cell receptor beta chains listed next were all sequenced from one sample in a study of shared clonotypes between healthy human individuals. Naive-designated CD8 cells lacked CD45RO, were positively enriched for CCR7, and omitted terminally differentiated effector memory CD45RA+ cells. The assay was immunoSEQ multiplex PCR, and TCRdb's table has in-frame clones only and misses some. This table has roughly 2.1 million clones, 90% to 95% appearing once. Sequenced: naive CD8+ T cells from PBMCs. The receptors come from a man aged 18 to 30 in good health. Some clones in this sample may be carry-over from other donors' samples.

The rearrangement uses TRBV25-1 and TRBJ2-7; no clear D gene. Trimming left V 3 bases short and J 0 bases short, with 9 bases between. The CDR3 extends over 14 amino acids. Germline CDR1 is MGHDK and CDR2 is SYGVNS. Here the CDR3 reads CASSDIRGSYEQYF. CDR3 DNA sequence: TGTGCCAGCAGTGATATACGTGGCTCCTACGAGCAGTACTTC.

The rearrangement joins TRBV4-1 to TRBJ1-1, with TRBD1 matching 9 bases. Unmatched junction bases numbered 7, after V lost 0 bases and J lost 11 bases. The CDR3 consists of 14 residues. Germline CDR1 reads MGHRA; CDR2 reads YSYEKL. The CDR3 region has the DNA TGCGCCAGCAGCCAAGATCCGGGACAGGGTTTTGCTTTCTTT. Protein product: CASSQDPGQGFAFF.

This sequence joins TRBV7-2 and TRBJ2-1, with D tentatively TRBD2 (6 bases). V gave up 5 bases and J gave up 1 base, with 9 bases separating them. There are 14 residues in the CDR3. Germline V CDR1 and CDR2: SGHTA, FQGNSA. CDR3 in amino acids: CASSAGGSYNEQFF. The CDR3 coding sequence is TGTGCCAGCAGCGCCGGGGGTTCCTACAATGAGCAGTTCTTC.

The chain links TRBV18 to TRBJ1-2; maybe TRBD1 (6 bases). The CDR3 extends over 19 amino acids. Germline V gene lookup returns CDR1 KGHSH and CDR2 LQKENI. Trimming pared 4 bases from V and 1 base from J, leaving 25 bases between. In DNA, the CDR3 is TGTGCCAGCTCACAGGGGGTGGCCAGAATTACCCCACTTAACTATGGCTACACCTTC. This translates into CASSQGVARITPLNYGYTF. Full variable domain (rest looked up from reference TRBV18 and TRBJ1-2): NAGVMQNPRHLVRRRGQEARLRCSPMKGHSHVYWYRQLPEEGLKFMVYLQKENIIDESGMPKERFSAEFPKEGPSILRIQQVVRGDSAAYFCASSQGVARITPLNYGYTFGSGTRLTVV.

The chain recombines TRBV7-2 with TRBJ2-2; 7 positions match TRBD2. This CDR3 region has 18 residues. In germline, CDR1 is SGHTA, CDR2 FQGNSA. Trimming cost V 5 bases and J 2 bases; bases outside gene matches: 14. CDR3 nucleotides: TGTGCCAGCAGCCAGAGTGTGAGGCTAGCGGATAACACCGGGGAGCTGTTTTTT. This encodes CASSQSVRLADNTGELFF.

The J gene is TRBJ2-3, the V gene TRBV11-2; D may match TRBD1 or TRBD2 (6 bases each). Trimming shortened V by 8 bases and J by 5 bases, and 14 bases separated the two germline ends. The germline V gene has CDR1 SGHAT and CDR2 FQNNGV. The CDR3 spans 13 residues. As DNA, the CDR3 is TGTGCCAGCGAGAGGGGGGCAAGAGATACGCAGTATTTT. Translated, it gives CASERGARDTQYF. Supplemented by reference TRBV11-2 and TRBJ2-3, the full variable domain reads EAGVAQSPRYKIIEKRQSVAFWCNPISGHATLYWYQQILGQGPKLLIQFQNNGVVDDSQLPKDRFSAERLKGVDSTLKIQPAKLEDSAVYLCASERGARDTQYFGPGTRLTVL.

The rearrangement uses TRBV6-6 and TRBJ2-7, with D unclear. Germline CDR1 and CDR2: MNHNY and SVGAGI (reference sequence). V was shortened by 0 bases and J by 5 bases, with 14 bases between the two germline ends. There are 15 residues in the CDR3. The CDR3 nucleotides are TGTGCCAGCAGTTACTCCTATCCTACTGTGGACGAGCAGTACTTC. Translating gives CASSYSYPTVDEQYF.

This rearrangement joins TRBV27 to TRBJ2-7; D might be TRBD1 or TRBD2, each matching 5 bases. CDR1 is MNHEY and CDR2 is SMNVEV in the germline V gene (reference sequence). Trimming removed 2 bases at V and 3 bases at J, with 14 bases between. This CDR3 is 15 amino acids long. The CDR3 bases are TGTGCCAGCAGTTTAAGGGGACGACCAGGCTACGAGCAGTACTTC. Its translation is CASSLRGRPGYEQYF.

This chain links TRBV4-3 with TRBJ1-4; D gene ambiguous. CDR3 size: 16 residues. Germline-derived CDR1 and CDR2 are LGHNA and YSLEER. V lost 1 base and J 5 bases, leaving 14 bases between the germline ends. CDR3 DNA: TGCGCCAGCAGCCAAGGGAATCTCCGAGGGAATGAAAAACTGTTTTTT. Protein: CASSQGNLRGNEKLFF.

To note about this clone: The junction departs from the called germline gene at one end, perhaps through a read error. The genes are TRBV18 and TRBJ2-7; the D is unclear. The CDR3 runs 18 residues. Germline V gives CDR1 KGHSH, CDR2 LQKENI. This CDR3 reads CASSPGPIAGNQFNEQYF. CDR3 DNA: TGTGCCAGCTCACCCGGTCCCATCGCCGGTAACCAATTTAACGAACAGTACTTC.

This clone was seen just once. This chain uses TRBV15 with TRBJ2-1, with D perhaps TRBD2 (6 bases). This CDR3 region has 15 residues. Germline CDR1 LNHNV, CDR2 YYDKDF (reference sequence). V was cut by 3 bases and J by 3 bases, with 12 bases left in between. The CDR3 sequence is CATSSRDSDYNEQFF. The CDR3, as DNA: TGTGCCACCAGCAGCCGGGACTCCGACTACAATGAGCAGTTCTTC. The full variable domain, with the rest looked up from reference TRBV15 and TRBJ2-1, is DAMVIQNPRYQVTQFGKPVTLSCSQTLNHNVMYWYQQKSSQAPKLLFHYYDKDFNNEADTPDNFQSRRPNTSFCFLDIRSPGLGDTAMYLCATSSRDSDYNEQFFGPGTRLTVL.

The sample holds one count of this clone. This CDR3 is also generated by other DNA sequences in the sample. This chain links TRBV7-9 with TRBJ2-1; 8 bases fit TRBD2. The CDR3 runs to 15 residues. V lost 2 bases and J lost 4; bases outside the gene matches: 4. Germline lookup yields CDR1 SEHNR and CDR2 FQNEAQ (reference sequence). The CDR3 region has the DNA TGTGCCAGCAGCTTAAGCGGACTAGCTTACAATGAGCAGTTCTTC. This translates into CASSLSGLAYNEQFF.

The CDR3 DNA reads as TGTGCCAGCAGCCGGGACAGGAACTCCTACGAGCAGTACTTC. As protein: CASSRDRNSYEQYF. V and J are TRBV5-6 and TRBJ2-7, with 8 bases aligning to TRBD1. The CDR3 contains 14 residues. Losses at the gene ends were 4 bases for V and 0 bases for J; bases not matched to a gene: 3. Germline CDR1 SGHDT, CDR2 YYEEEE.

This rearrangement joins TRBV5-1 to TRBJ2-7; 7 nucleotides line up with TRBD1. Germline CDR1 is SGHRS and CDR2 is YFSETQ. There are 15 residues in the CDR3. J was trimmed by 0 bases and V by 8 bases; bases with no gene match: 11. The CDR3 spells CASGAPGQPSYEQYF. The CDR3 DNA follows: TGCGCCAGTGGTGCTCCGGGACAGCCCTCCTACGAGCAGTACTTC.